A single sample is the source of the 18 T cell receptor beta chains below, sequenced in a study of blood T cell repertoires in COVID-19. Some clones are missing from TCRdb's copy, which holds only in-frame ones; the method was immunoSEQ multiplex PCR. Counted here are 250,000 to 350,000 clones, about 92% occurring once; the ten biggest clones make up approximately 17%. The specimen was PBMCs or T cells enriched from blood (not recorded which). The receptors were gathered from a woman in her thirties who had recovered from COVID-19.

The V gene is TRBV2, the J gene TRBJ1-6; TRBD1 agrees at 8 bases. Germline CDR1 SNHLY, CDR2 FYNNEI. The V and J ends lost 7 bases and 7 bases, in that order; junction bases with no gene match: 9. The CDR3 spans 15 residues. The CDR3 bases are TGTGCCAGCACCGGACAGGGAACGCAAAATTCACCCCTCCACTTT. This translates into CASTGQGTQNSPLHF. The full variable domain, its missing parts supplied by reference TRBV2 and TRBJ1-6, is EPEVTQTPSHQVTQMGQEVILRCVPISNHLYFYWYRQILGQKVEFLVSFYNNEISEKSEIFDDQFSVERPDGSNFTLKIRSTKLEDSAMYFCASTGQGTQNSPLHFGNGTRLTVT.

CDR3 loop: CASSFRGTYNEQFF. CDR3 nucleotide sequence: TGTGCCAGCAGTTTCCGGGGGACGTACAATGAGCAGTTCTTC. V is TRBV28 and J is TRBJ2-1; perhaps TRBD2 as D (6 bases). V was trimmed by 3 bases and J by 4 bases, leaving 10 bases between them. The CDR3 has 14 residues. Germline loops: CDR1 MDHEN, CDR2 SYDVKM.

The V call is TRBV5-1, the J call TRBJ1-3; unclear D gene. Trimming cost V 7 bases and J 0 bases, with 14 bases left between them. The CDR3 spans 15 residues. From germline, CDR1 is SGHRS and CDR2 YFSETQ. The CDR3 protein is CASCSVSRSGNTIYF. In DNA, the CDR3 is TGCGCCAGCTGCAGCGTGAGTCGCTCTGGAAACACCATATATTTT.

The chain couples TRBV6-5 to TRBJ2-7; 9 positions agree with TRBD2. Germline CDR1 reads MNHEY; CDR2 reads SVGAGI. This CDR3 is 15 amino acids long. With 3 bases clipped from V and 4 bases from J, the junction kept 7 bases outside the gene matches. The CDR3 here is CASSYSGGPGYEQYF. The CDR3 DNA follows: TGTGCCAGCAGTTATAGCGGGGGCCCCGGGTACGAGCAGTACTTC.

The gene calls are TRBV7-9 and TRBJ1-2, with unresolved D. This CDR3 is 15 amino acids long. Germline CDR1 is SEHNR and CDR2 is FQNEAQ (reference sequence). V was shortened by 3 bases and J by 5 bases, with 16 bases between the two germline ends. CDR3: CASSFSGGIGYGYTF. CDR3 nucleotides: TGTGCCAGCAGCTTTTCAGGCGGGATTGGGTATGGCTACACCTTC.

As concerns this clone: Additional DNA sequences in this sample encode the identical CDR3. The chain links TRBV18 to TRBJ2-3; 7 bases map to TRBD1. J lost 2 bases, V lost 3 bases, and 5 bases had no gene match. This CDR3 spans 15 amino acids. The germline V gene encodes CDR1 KGHSH and CDR2 LQKENI. CDR3 coding DNA: TGTGCCAGCTCACCCAGACAGGGTTCCACAGATACGCAGTATTTT. Residues: CASSPRQGSTDTQYF.

The CDR3 nucleotides read TGTGCCACCAGTGAGACGGGACAGGGGAAGGGCTACACCTTC. It is translated as CATSETGQGKGYTF. The chain links TRBV24-1 to TRBJ1-2, with 10 bases aligning to TRBD1. The junction had 6 bases not matched to a gene; V was cut back by 4 bases and J by 8 bases. The CDR3 length is 14 residues. CDR1 and CDR2 (germline): KGHDR, SFDVKD.

V gene TRBV3-1 (or the pseudogene TRBV3-2) combines with J gene TRBJ2-7, with 7 positions matching TRBD1. The J segment lost 4 bases and the V segment lost 5 bases, leaving 5 bases of the junction unmatched. CDR1 LGHDT and CDR2 YNNKEL come from the germline V gene (reference sequence). This CDR3 spans 13 amino acids. This chain's CDR3 is CASSLGQNYEQYF. In DNA, the CDR3 is TGTGCCAGCAGCTTGGGACAGAATTACGAGCAGTACTTC.

The chain employs TRBV19 and TRBJ1-1; no clear D. The CDR3 consists of 12 residues. Germline lookup yields CDR1 LNHDA and CDR2 SQIVND (reference sequence). V was cut by 6 bases and J by 2 bases, with 7 bases left in between. The CDR3 here is CASSAGNTEAFF. The DNA of the CDR3 is TGTGCCAGTAGCGCAGGCAACACTGAAGCTTTCTTT.

The CDR3 bases are TGTGCCATCAGTGAGAGTAGCAACTATGGCTACACCTTC. Its translation: CAISESSNYGYTF. V usage is TRBV10-3 and J usage is TRBJ1-2; D gene unclear. Germline lookup yields CDR1 ENHRY and CDR2 SYGVKD. The CDR3 runs 13 residues. Trimming stripped 2 bases from V and 2 bases from J, with 6 bases between.

This clone was seen a few times. The genes are TRBV9 and TRBJ1-4; TRBD1 matches at 7 bases. With 4 bases clipped from V and 3 bases from J, the junction kept 6 bases outside the gene matches. Per germline, CDR1 SGDLS and CDR2 YYNGEE. This CDR3 region has 15 residues. The CDR3 region is CASSPRQGPNEKLFF. As DNA, the CDR3 is TGTGCCAGCAGCCCACGACAGGGTCCTAATGAAAAACTGTTTTTT.

The chain links TRBV7-2 to TRBJ2-1; D is perhaps TRBD2 (5 bases). The CDR3 length is 16 residues. V was clipped by 6 bases and J by 3 bases, with 18 bases between them. Germline V CDR1 and CDR2: SGHTA, FQGNSA. CDR3 bases: TGTGCCAGCAGTACCGCCCCCGGAGGAAGCTACAATGAGCAGTTCTTC. This translates into CASSTAPGGSYNEQFF.

J is TRBJ1-5 and V is TRBV19; possible D gene TRBD1, 6 bases. The CDR3 totals 15 residues. CDR1 is LNHDA and CDR2 is SQIVND in the germline V gene (reference sequence). Trimming shortened V by 3 bases and J by 4 bases, and 13 bases separated the two germline ends. DNA for the CDR3: TGTGCCAGTAGTATTACAGGGATAAGGAATCAGCCCCAGCATTTT. Translated: CASSITGIRNQPQHF.

The CDR3 DNA sequence: TGTGCCAGCATCTCAGGGGCCACAGATACGCAGTATTTT. Translation gives CASISGATDTQYF. V and J are TRBV28 and TRBJ2-3; D perhaps matches TRBD1 (6 bases). Trimming stripped 7 bases from V and 2 bases from J, with 10 bases between. Per germline, CDR1 MDHEN and CDR2 SYDVKM. CDR3 length equals 13 residues.

In its sample, this clone was seen once. The chain is built from TRBV7-9 and TRBJ2-2; D remains ambiguous. CDR3 length: 14 residues. V was trimmed by 5 bases and J by 4 bases, leaving 11 bases between them. Germline CDR1 and CDR2: SEHNR and FQNEAQ (reference sequence). The CDR3 region has the DNA TGTGCCAGCAGCCCCCGAGGATTCACCGGGGAGCTGTTTTTT. Its translation: CASSPRGFTGELFF.

V usage is TRBV19 and J usage is TRBJ1-6; no firm D call. CDR3 length: 16 residues. Germline-derived CDR1 and CDR2 are LNHDA and SQIVND (reference sequence). V was trimmed by 3 bases and J by 0 bases, leaving 9 bases between them. Written as DNA, the CDR3 is TGTGCCAGTAGTATCGGCGGCGGCTCCTATAATTCACCCCTCCACTTT. Translating gives CASSIGGGSYNSPLHF.

This clone has a handful of counts. The chain carries TRBV4-2 and TRBJ2-5; 13 nucleotides line up with TRBD2. CDR3 length: 16 amino acids. Germline CDR1 LGHNA, CDR2 YNFKEQ. Losses at the gene ends were 4 bases for V and 5 bases for J; bases not matched to a gene: 7. This CDR3 reads CASSPRTSGGRETQYF. CDR3 nucleotides: TGTGCCAGCAGCCCGAGGACTAGCGGGGGCCGGGAGACCCAGTACTTC.

The chain combines TRBV6-6 with TRBJ2-1; D is ambiguous. Germline CDR1 MNHNY, CDR2 SVGAGI (reference sequence). Trimming cost V 5 bases and J 5 bases, with 13 bases left between them. This CDR3 is built from 14 residues. CDR3 sequence: CASSQRPRDNEQFF. Here the CDR3 DNA reads TGTGCCAGCAGTCAGAGGCCTCGGGACAATGAGCAGTTCTTC.